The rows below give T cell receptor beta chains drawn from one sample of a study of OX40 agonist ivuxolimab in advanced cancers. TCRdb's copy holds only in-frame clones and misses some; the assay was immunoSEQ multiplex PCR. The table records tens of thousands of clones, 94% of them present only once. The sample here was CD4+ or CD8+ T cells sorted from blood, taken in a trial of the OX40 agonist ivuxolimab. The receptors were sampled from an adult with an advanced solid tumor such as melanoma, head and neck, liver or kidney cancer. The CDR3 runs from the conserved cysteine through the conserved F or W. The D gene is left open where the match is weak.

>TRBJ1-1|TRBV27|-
CASSLAWGAEAFF
TGTGCCAGCAGCTTAGCCTGGGGTGCCGAAGCTTTCTTT
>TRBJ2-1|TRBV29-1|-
CSVGRLALDNEQFF
TGCAGCGTGGGGCGGCTAGCTCTCGACAATGAGCAGTTCTTC
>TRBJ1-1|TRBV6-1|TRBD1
CACLDRMNTEAFF
TGTGCCTGCTTGGACAGGATGAACACTGAAGCTTTCTTT
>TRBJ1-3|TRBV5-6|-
CASSSDGRESSGNTIYF
TGTGCCAGCAGCTCGGATGGCCGAGAGAGCTCTGGAAACACCATATATTTT
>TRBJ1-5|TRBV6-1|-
CASSEAVLINNQPQHF
TGTGCCAGCAGTGAAGCGGTCCTTATTAACAATCAGCCCCAGCATTTT
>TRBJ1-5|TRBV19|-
CAAGETGAFHQPQHF
TGTGCCGCAGGAGAGACAGGAGCTTTTCATCAGCCCCAGCATTTT
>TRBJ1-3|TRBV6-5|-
CASSYGSAFSGNTIYF
TGTGCCAGCAGTTATGGCAGTGCGTTCTCTGGAAACACCATATATTTT
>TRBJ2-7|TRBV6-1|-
CASSEEVISYEQYF
TGTGCCAGCAGTGAAGAGGTGATCTCCTACGAGCAGTACTTC
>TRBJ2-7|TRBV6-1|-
CASREDTSYEQYF
TGTGCCAGCAGAGAGGACACGTCCTACGAGCAGTACTTC
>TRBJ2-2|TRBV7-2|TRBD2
CASSTRAGGPNTGELFF
TGTGCCAGCAGCACAAGAGCGGGAGGTCCGAACACCGGGGAGCTGTTTTTT
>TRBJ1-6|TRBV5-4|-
CASSFGLGTNSPLHF
TGTGCCAGCAGCTTTGGGTTGGGTACTAATTCACCCCTCCACTTT
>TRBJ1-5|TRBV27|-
CASSLGYGGNQPQHF
TGTGCCAGCAGCTTGGGGTACGGGGGCAATCAGCCCCAGCATTTT
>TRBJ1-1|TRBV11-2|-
CASSLTGGEAFF
TGTGCCAGCAGCTTAACGGGGGGTGAAGCTTTCTTT
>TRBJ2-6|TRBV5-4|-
CASSFGLSRAGANVLTF
TGTGCCAGCAGCTTTGGCCTATCGAGGGCTGGGGCCAACGTCCTGACTTTC
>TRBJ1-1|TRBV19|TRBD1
CASRKEQGAWEDTEAFF
TGTGCCAGTAGGAAGGAGCAGGGGGCGTGGGAGGACACTGAAGCTTTCTTT
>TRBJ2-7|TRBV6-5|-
CASSQDYEQYF
TGTGCCAGCAGTCAGGACTACGAGCAGTACTTC
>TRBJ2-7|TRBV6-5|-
CASSYYGEQYF
TGTGCCAGCAGTTACTATGGGGAGCAGTACTTC
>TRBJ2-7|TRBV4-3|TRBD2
CASSQEASGGTYEQYF
TGCGCCAGCAGCCAAGAAGCAAGCGGGGGTACCTACGAGCAGTACTTC
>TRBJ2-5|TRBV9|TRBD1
CASSVGETGDVETQYF
TGTGCCAGCAGCGTAGGGGAGACAGGGGATGTGGAGACCCAGTACTTC
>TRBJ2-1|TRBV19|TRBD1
CASIHRAGGPNEQFF
TGTGCCAGTATCCATCGGGCAGGGGGCCCAAATGAGCAGTTCTTC
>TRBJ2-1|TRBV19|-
CASSLEGAWRDVEQFF
TGTGCCAGTAGTCTGGAGGGGGCCTGGAGGGACGTTGAGCAGTTCTTC
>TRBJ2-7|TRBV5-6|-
CASSLEDSYEQYF
TGTGCCAGCAGCTTGGAGGACAGTTACGAGCAGTACTTC
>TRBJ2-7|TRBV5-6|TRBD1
CASSLGPGQGAYEQYF
TGTGCCAGCAGCTTAGGACCGGGACAGGGGGCCTACGAGCAGTACTTC
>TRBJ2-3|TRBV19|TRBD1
CASRRTGWVTDTQYF
TGTGCCAGTAGAAGGACAGGGTGGGTCACAGATACGCAGTATTTT
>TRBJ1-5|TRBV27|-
CASSPHPIQPQHF
TGTGCCAGCAGTCCCCACCCGATTCAGCCCCAGCATTTT
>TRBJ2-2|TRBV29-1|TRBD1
CSVGYRGNTGELFF
TGCAGCGTTGGATACAGGGGGAACACCGGGGAGCTGTTTTTT
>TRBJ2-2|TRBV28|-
CASSSQGGHTGELFF
TGTGCCAGCAGTAGCCAGGGGGGGCACACCGGGGAGCTGTTTTTT